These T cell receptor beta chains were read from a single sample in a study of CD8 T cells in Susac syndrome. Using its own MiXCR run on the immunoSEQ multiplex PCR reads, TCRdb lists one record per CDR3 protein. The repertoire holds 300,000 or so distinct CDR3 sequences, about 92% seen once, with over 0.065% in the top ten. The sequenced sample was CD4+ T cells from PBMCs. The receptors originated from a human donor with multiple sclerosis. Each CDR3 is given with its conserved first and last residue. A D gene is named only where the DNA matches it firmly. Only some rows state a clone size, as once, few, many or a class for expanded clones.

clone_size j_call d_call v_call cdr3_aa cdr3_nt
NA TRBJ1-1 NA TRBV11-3 CASSLLRGTEAFF TGTGCCAGCAGCTTACTTAGGGGCACTGAAGCTTTCTTT
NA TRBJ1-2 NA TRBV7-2 CASSLPGIPNYGYTF TGTGCCAGCAGCCTCCCAGGGATCCCTAACTATGGCTACACCTTC
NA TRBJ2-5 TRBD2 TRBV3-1 CASSPGLAEGEETQYF TGTGCCAGCAGCCCGGGACTAGCGGAGGGGGAGGAGACCCAGTACTTC
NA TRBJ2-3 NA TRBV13 CASSFRPPADTQYF TGTGCCAGCAGCTTCCGTCCACCAGCAGATACGCAGTATTTT
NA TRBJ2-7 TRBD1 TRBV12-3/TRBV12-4 CASSLAWGQSEQYF TGTGCCAGCAGTTTAGCTTGGGGACAGTCCGAGCAGTACTTC
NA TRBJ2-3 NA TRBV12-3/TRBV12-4 CASSNGHGATDTQYF TGTGCCAGCAGCAACGGGCACGGAGCCACAGATACGCAGTATTTT
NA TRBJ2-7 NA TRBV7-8 CASSSTGLLEWQYF TGTGCCAGCAGCTCCACGGGACTCTTGGAATGGCAGTACTTC
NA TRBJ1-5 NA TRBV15 CATSRDARSNQPQHF TGTGCCACCAGCAGAGATGCGAGAAGCAATCAGCCCCAGCATTTT
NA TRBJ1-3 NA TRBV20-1 CSAREALSSGNTIYF TGCAGTGCTAGAGAAGCACTGAGCTCTGGAAACACCATATATTTT
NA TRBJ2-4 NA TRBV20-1 CSAPEPRGNIQYF TGCAGTGCGCCTGAACCCCGCGGAAACATTCAGTACTTC
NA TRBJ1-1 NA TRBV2 CASRGGRTAEAFF TGTGCCAGCAGAGGGGGGCGTACGGCTGAAGCTTTCTTT
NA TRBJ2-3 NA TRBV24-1 CATSVAGAPDTQYF TGTGCCACCAGTGTGGCAGGGGCCCCAGATACGCAGTATTTT
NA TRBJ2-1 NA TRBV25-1 CASSEYQGRSGGNEQFF TGTGCCAGCAGTGAATATCAGGGGCGATCGGGTGGGAATGAGCAGTTCTTC
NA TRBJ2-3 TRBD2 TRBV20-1 CSARSPGGDTQYF TGCAGTGCTAGATCCCCGGGGGGAGATACGCAGTATTTT
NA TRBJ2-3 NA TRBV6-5 CASKMDGTDTQYF TGTGCCAGCAAAATGGACGGCACAGATACGCAGTATTTT
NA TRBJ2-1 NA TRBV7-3 CASSFQPRGGTNEQFF TGTGCCAGCAGCTTTCAACCCCGAGGGGGGACGAATGAGCAGTTCTTC
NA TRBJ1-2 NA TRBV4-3 CASSQEGEISGYTF TGCGCCAGCAGCCAAGAGGGTGAGATAAGTGGCTACACCTTC
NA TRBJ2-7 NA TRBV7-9 CASSLFGPGEQYF TGTGCCAGCAGCCTCTTTGGGCCGGGGGAGCAGTACTTC
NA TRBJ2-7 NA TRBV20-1 CSASREGVSYEQYF TGCAGTGCTAGCCGAGAGGGGGTCTCCTACGAGCAGTACTTC
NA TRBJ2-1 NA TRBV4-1 CASSQEGSSSYNEQFF TGCGCCAGCAGCCAAGAAGGGTCGAGCTCCTACAATGAGCAGTTCTTC
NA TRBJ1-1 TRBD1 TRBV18 CASSPQGAESTEAFF TGTGCCAGCTCACCACAGGGGGCGGAGAGCACTGAAGCTTTCTTT
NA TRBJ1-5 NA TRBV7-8 CASSHGTAGAIPPQHF TGTGCCAGCAGCCACGGCACTGCAGGGGCGATTCCTCCCCAGCATTTT
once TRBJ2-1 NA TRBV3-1 CASSLVGQGSYNEQFF TGTGCCAGCAGCTTAGTAGGGCAGGGGTCCTACAATGAGCAGTTCTTC